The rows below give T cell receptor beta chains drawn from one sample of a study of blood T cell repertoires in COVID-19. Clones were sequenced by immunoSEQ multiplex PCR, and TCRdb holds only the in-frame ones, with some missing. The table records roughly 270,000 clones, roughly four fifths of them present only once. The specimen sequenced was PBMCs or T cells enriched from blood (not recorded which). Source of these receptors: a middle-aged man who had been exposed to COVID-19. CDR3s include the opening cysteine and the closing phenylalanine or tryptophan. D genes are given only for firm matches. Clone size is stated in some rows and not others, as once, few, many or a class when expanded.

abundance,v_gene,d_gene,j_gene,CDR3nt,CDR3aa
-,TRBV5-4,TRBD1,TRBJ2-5,TGTGCCAGCAGTCCAACAGGGGCCCAAGAGACCCAGTACTTC,CASSPTGAQETQYF
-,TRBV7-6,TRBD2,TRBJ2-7,TGTGCCAGCAGCGACAACCTAGCGGGAGGCAGCCTACCCTACGAGCAGTACTTC,CASSDNLAGGSLPYEQYF
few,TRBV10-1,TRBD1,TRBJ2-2,TGCGCCAGCAGTGACAGGGGGCGCGGGATCGGGGAGCTGTTTTTT,CASSDRGRGIGELFF
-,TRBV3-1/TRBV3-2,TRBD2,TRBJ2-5,TGTGTTTCCCGGAGGGGCTCGGGAGGGACCCTAGAGACCCAGTACTTC,CVSRRGSGGTLETQYF
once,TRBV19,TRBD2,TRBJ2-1,TGTGCCAGTAGTAAGACTAGCGGCTCCTACAATGAGCAGTTCTTC,CASSKTSGSYNEQFF
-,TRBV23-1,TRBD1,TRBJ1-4,TGCGCCAGCAGTCAATCGGGGGACAGGGAAGATCACACAACTAATGAAAAACTGTTTTTT,CASSQSGDREDHTTNEKLFF
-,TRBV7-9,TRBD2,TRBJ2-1,TGTGCCAGCAGCTTACGCGGCGGGAGGGCCTACAATGAGCAGTTCTTC,CASSLRGGRAYNEQFF
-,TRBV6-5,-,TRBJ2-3,TGTGCCAGCAGAGAGTCGGATACGCAGTATTTT,CASRESDTQYF
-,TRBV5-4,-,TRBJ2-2,TGTGCCAGCAGCTTGGGGACACCGAACACCGGGGAGCTGTTTTTT,CASSLGTPNTGELFF
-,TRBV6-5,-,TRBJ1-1,TGTGCCAGCACCCTGGGGCAGGGCACTGAAGCTTTCTTT,CASTLGQGTEAFF
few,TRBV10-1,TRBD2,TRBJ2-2,TGCGCCAGCAGTGAGTCTTTGACGGCGGGAGGGAGGAGAACCGGGGAGCTGTTTTTT,CASSESLTAGGRRTGELFF
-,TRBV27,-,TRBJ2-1,TGTGCCAGCAGTTTAGGGGGGACCTACAATGAGCAGTTCTTC,CASSLGGTYNEQFF
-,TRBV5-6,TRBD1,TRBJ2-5,TGTGCCAGCAGCCGGACAGGAGTAGAAGAGACCCAGTACTTC,CASSRTGVEETQYF
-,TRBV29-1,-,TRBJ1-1,TGCAGCGCCGATACAGGGAGGGGGAACACTGAAGCTTTCTTT,CSADTGRGNTEAFF
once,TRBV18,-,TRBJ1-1,TGTGCCAGCTCACCACCTGAGTCTCTGGGACTAACCGAAGCTTTCTTT,CASSPPESLGLTEAFF
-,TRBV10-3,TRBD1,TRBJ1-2,TGTGCCATCAGGGTGCTACAGGGGGATTTATCCTATGGCTACACCTTC,CAIRVLQGDLSYGYTF
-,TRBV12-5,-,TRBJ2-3,TGTGCTAGTGGTACATACCAAAATACGCAGTATTTT,CASGTYQNTQYF
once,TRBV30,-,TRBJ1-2,TGTGCCTGGAACTCCGGTTTTCGGGGAATTAACTATGGCTACACCTTC,CAWNSGFRGINYGYTF
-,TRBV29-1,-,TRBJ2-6,TGCAGCGTGAATAGTGGGGCCAACGTCCTGACTTTC,CSVNSGANVLTF
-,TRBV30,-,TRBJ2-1,TGTGCCTGGAACTCGGGACTCAACCCTCCGTTCTTC,CAWNSGLNPPFF
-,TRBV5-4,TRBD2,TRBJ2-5,TGTGCCAGCAGCTTGGGGAGCGGGGGAGTACGGCAAGAGACCCAGTACTTC,CASSLGSGGVRQETQYF
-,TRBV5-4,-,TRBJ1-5,TGTGCCAGCAGTCTACAGGGCGCGAGTCAGCCCCAGCATTTT,CASSLQGASQPQHF
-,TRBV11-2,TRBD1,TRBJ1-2,TGTGCCAGCAGCTTAGACCGCTCAGGGGGCGCGTTAGGTGGCTACACCTTC,CASSLDRSGGALGGYTF
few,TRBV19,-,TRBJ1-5,TGTGCCAGTAGTACGCGCAGGGAATACCAGCCCCAGCATTTT,CASSTRREYQPQHF
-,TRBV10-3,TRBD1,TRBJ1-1,TGTGCCATCAGTGAGCGAACAGGGGATGAAGCTTTCTTT,CAISERTGDEAFF
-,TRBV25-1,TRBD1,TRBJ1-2,TGTGCCAGCAGTGAAGGGGACAGGGGCATAGGTGGCTACACCTTC,CASSEGDRGIGGYTF
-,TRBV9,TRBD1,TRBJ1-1,TGTGCCAGCAGCGGCGGACAGGGAGTTGCGAACACTGAAGCTTTCTTT,CASSGGQGVANTEAFF
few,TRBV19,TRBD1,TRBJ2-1,TGTGCCACAAAAGGGACAGGGGGGAGCAATGAGCAGTTCTTC,CATKGTGGSNEQFF